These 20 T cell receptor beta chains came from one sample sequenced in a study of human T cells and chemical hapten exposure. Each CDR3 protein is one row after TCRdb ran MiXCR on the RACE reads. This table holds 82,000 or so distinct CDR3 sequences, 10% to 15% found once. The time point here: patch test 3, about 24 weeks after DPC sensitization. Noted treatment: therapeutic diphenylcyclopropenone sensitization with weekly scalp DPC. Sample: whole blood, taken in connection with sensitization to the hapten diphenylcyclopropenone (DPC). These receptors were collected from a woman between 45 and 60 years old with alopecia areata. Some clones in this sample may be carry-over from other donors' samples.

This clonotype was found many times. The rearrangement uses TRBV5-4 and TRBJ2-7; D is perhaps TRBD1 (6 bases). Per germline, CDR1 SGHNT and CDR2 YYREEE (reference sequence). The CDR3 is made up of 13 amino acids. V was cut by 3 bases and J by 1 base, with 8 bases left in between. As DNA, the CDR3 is TGTGCCAGCAGCTCCACAGGGTCCTACGAGCAGTACTTC. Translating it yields CASSSTGSYEQYF.

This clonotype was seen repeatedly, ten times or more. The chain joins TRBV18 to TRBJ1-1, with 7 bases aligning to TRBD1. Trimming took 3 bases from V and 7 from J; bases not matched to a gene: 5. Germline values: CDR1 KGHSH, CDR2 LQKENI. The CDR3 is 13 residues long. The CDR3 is CASSPGRGVEAFF. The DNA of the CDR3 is TGTGCCAGCTCACCGGGCAGGGGGGTTGAAGCTTTCTTT.

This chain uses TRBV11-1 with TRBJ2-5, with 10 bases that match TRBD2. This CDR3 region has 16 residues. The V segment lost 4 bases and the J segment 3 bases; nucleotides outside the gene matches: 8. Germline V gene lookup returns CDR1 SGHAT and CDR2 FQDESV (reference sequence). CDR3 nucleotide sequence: TGTGCCAGCAGCTCGACCCGGACTAGCGGAGAAGAGACCCAGTACTTC. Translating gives CASSSTRTSGEETQYF.

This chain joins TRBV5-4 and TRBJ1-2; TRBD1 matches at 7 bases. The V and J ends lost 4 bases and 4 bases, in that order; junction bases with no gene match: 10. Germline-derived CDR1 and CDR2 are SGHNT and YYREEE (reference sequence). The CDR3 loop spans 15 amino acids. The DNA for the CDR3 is TGTGCCAGCAGCCCGGCCGGGACAGCGATCTATGGCTACACCTTC. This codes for CASSPAGTAIYGYTF.

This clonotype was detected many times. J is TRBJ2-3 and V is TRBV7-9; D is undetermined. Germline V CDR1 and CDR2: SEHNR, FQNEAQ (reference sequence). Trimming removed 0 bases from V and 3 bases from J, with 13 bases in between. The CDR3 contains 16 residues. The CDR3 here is CASSLAQETVTDTQYF. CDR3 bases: TGTGCCAGCAGCTTAGCGCAAGAGACGGTGACAGATACGCAGTATTTT.

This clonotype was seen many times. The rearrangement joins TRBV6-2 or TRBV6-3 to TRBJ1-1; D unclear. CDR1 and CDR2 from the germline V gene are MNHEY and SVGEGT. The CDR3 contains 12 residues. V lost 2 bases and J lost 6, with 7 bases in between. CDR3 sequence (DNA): TGTGCCAGCAGTTACCCAACCCCTGAAGCTTTCTTT. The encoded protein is CASSYPTPEAFF.

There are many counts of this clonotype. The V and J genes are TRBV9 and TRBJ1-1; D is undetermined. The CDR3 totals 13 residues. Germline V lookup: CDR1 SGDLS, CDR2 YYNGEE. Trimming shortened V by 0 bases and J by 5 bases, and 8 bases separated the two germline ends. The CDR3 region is CASSVDMGTEAFF. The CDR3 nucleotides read TGTGCCAGCAGCGTAGATATGGGGACTGAAGCTTTCTTT.

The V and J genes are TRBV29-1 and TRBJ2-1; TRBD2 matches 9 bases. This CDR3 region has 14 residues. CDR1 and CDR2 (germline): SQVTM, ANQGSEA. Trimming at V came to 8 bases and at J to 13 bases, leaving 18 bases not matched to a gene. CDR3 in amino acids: CSSKSAGGGSEQFF. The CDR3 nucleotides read TGCAGCTCAAAGTCAGCGGGAGGCGGTTCAGAACAGTTCTTC.

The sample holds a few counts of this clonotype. CDR3 in amino acids: CSVGVLYEQYF. The CDR3 DNA follows: TGCAGCGTTGGCGTCCTCTACGAGCAGTACTTC. The gene calls are TRBV29-1 and TRBJ2-7; D is uncertain. The CDR3 runs to 11 residues. V shed 4 bases and J shed 3 bases, with 7 bases lying between them. CDR1 is SQVTM, CDR2 ANQGSEA, per germline.

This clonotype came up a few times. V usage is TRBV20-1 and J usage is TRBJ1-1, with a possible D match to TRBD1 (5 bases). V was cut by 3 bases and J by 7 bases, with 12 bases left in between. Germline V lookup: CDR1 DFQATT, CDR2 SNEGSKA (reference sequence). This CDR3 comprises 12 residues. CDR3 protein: CSASPRQNEAFF. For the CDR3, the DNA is TGCAGTGCTAGTCCCCGACAGAATGAAGCTTTCTTT.

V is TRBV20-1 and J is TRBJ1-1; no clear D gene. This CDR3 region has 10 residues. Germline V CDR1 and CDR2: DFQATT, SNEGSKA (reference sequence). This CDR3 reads CVRRNTEAFF. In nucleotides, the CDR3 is TGCGTCAGAAGGAACACTGAAGCTTTCTTT.

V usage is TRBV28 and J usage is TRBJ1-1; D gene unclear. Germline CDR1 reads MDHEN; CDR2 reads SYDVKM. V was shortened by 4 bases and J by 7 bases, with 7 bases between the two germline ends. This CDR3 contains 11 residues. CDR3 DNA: TGTGCCAGCAGTTCACAGCTTGAAGCTTTCTTT. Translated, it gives CASSSQLEAFF.

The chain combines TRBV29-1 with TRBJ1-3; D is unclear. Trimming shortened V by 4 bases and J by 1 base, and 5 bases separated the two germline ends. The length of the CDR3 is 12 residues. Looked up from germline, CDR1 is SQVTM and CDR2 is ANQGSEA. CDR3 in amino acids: CSVVGSGNTIYF. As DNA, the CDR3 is TGCAGCGTTGTAGGGTCTGGAAACACCATATATTTT.

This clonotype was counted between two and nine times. In DNA, the CDR3 is TGTGCCAGCAGTTTGGACCGGAGTGGGGGGCCCCAGCATTTT. It translates to CASSLDRSGGPQHF. The chain carries TRBV12-3 or TRBV12-4 and TRBJ1-5; D is possibly TRBD1 (5 bases). V dropped 3 bases and J dropped 9 bases, with 15 bases sitting between them. This CDR3 has 14 residues.

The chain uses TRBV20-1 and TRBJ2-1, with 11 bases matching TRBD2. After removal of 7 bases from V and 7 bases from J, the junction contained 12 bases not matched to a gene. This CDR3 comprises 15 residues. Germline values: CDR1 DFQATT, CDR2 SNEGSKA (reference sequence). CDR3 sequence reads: CSVLLRLAGTNEQFF. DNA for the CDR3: TGCAGTGTCCTACTTCGACTAGCGGGAACAAATGAGCAGTTCTTC.

The CDR3, as DNA: TGTGCCAGCAGCCAGACCCGGATGAATCAGCCCCAGCATTTT. This sequence encodes CASSQTRMNQPQHF. The V and J genes are TRBV7-8 and TRBJ1-5; the D is unclear. The CDR3 is 14 amino acids. Germline V gene data show CDR1 as SGHVS and CDR2 as FQNEAQ. V was clipped by 5 bases and J by 4 bases, with 12 bases between them.

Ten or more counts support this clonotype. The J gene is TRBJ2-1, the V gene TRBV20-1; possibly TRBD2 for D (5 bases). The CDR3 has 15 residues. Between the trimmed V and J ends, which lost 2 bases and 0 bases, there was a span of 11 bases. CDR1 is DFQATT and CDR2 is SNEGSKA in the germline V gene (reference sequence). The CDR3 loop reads CSARQERNSYNEQFF. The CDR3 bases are TGCAGTGCTAGACAGGAGCGGAACTCCTACAATGAGCAGTTCTTC.

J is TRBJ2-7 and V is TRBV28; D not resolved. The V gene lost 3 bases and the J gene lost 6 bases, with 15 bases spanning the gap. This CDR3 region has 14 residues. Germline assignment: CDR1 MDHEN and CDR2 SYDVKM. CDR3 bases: TGTGCCAGCAGTTTGATGCGATTTAGGCCCGAGCAGTACTTC. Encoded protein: CASSLMRFRPEQYF.

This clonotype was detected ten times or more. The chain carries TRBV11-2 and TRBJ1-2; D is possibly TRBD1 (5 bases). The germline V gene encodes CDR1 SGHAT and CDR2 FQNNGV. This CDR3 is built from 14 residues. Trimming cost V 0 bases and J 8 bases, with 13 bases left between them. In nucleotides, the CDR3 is TGTGCCAGCAGCTTAGAGGCCAGGGCGAAAGGCTACACCTTC. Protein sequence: CASSLEARAKGYTF. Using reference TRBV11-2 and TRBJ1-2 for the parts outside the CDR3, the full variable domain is EAGVAQSPRYKIIEKRQSVAFWCNPISGHATLYWYQQILGQGPKLLIQFQNNGVVDDSQLPKDRFSAERLKGVDSTLKIQPAKLEDSAVYLCASSLEARAKGYTFGSGTRLTVV.

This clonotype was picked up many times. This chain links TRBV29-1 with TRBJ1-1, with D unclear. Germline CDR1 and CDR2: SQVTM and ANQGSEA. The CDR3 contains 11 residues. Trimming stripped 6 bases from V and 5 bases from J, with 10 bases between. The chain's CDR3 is CSVGVLTEAFF. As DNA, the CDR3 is TGCAGCGTAGGAGTCCTGACTGAAGCTTTCTTT.